This TCR beta chain is drawn from a study of OX40 agonist ivuxolimab in advanced cancers. Study as a whole: The dose of intravenous ivuxolimab that patients received every 2 weeks ranged from 0.01 to 10 mg/kg. Patients assigned to dose escalation were diagnosed with hepatocellular carcinoma, melanoma, renal cell or head and neck cancer.

If patients had autoimmune disease history or systemic immunosuppression, they were excluded. TCRdb's copy holds only in-frame clones and misses some; the assay was immunoSEQ multiplex PCR. The sample holds roughly 62,000 clones, approximately 91% seen once. Notes on this clone: Its target is not known.

Whole-study results and caveats: Some nonresponders also had low normalized T-cell clonal expansion.

V lost 3 bases and J 2 bases, leaving 11 bases between the germline ends. CDR3 length equals 15 residues. The germline CDR1 and CDR2 sequences are MGHRA and YSYEKL. This TCR was recovered from an adult with an advanced solid tumor such as melanoma, head and neck, liver or kidney cancer. Sample: CD4+ or CD8+ T cells sorted from blood, taken in a trial of the OX40 agonist ivuxolimab. The rearrangement links TRBV4-1 to TRBJ2-4; possible D gene TRBD1, 6 bases. The CDR3 DNA sequence: TGCGCCAGCAGCCATACAGGGTTATCCAAAAACATTCAGTACTTC. Protein: CASSHTGLSKNIQYF.